This TCR beta chain was recorded in a study of blood T cell repertoires in COVID-19. Turning to the study itself: The cDNA or gDNA used as material had been derived from T cells, B-cell-depleted T cells, or PBMCs.

The method was immunoSEQ multiplex PCR; TCRdb's version includes in-frame clones alone and lacks a portion of them. The sample has roughly 160,000 clones; approximately 85% are singletons. About this clone: Within the sample, other DNA sequences also encode this same CDR3.

Material: peripheral blood. This clonotype was obtained from a woman aged 45-60 years with COVID-19, enrolled during active disease.

DNA for the CDR3: TGTGCCAGCACCTCGGGACAGGGGGCCTACGAGCAGTACTTC. Protein product: CASTSGQGAYEQYF. This rearrangement joins TRBV28 to TRBJ2-7; TRBD1 matches at 11 bases. The V and J ends lost 7 bases and 2 bases, in that order; junction bases with no gene match: 4. The CDR3 covers 14 residues. Germline-derived CDR1 and CDR2 are MDHEN and SYDVKM.